The next 20 T cell receptor beta chains were all read from a single sample in a study of human T cells and chemical hapten exposure. The time point denotes: patch test 3, about 24 weeks after DPC sensitization. Treatment described: therapeutic diphenylcyclopropenone sensitization with weekly scalp DPC. TCRdb processed the RACE reads anew with MiXCR; each CDR3 protein has one entry. The top ten clones hold 1.4% of a sample with approximately 72,000 distinct CDR3 sequences, over 8.5% of them seen once. The sample in question was whole blood, obtained in connection with sensitization to the hapten diphenylcyclopropenone (DPC). The receptors were sampled from a woman aged 50 to 60 with alopecia areata. Some clones in this sample may be carry-over from other donors' samples.

V gene TRBV18 combines with J gene TRBJ1-3, with D possibly TRBD1 on 5 matching bases. CDR3 length: 15 amino acids. The germline CDR1 and CDR2 sequences are KGHSH and LQKENI. V lost 4 bases, J lost 2 bases, and 12 bases lay in between. Here the CDR3 DNA reads TGTGCCAGCTCACTTGGAGGGGTTACTGGAAACACCATATATTTT. This encodes CASSLGGVTGNTIYF. Using reference TRBV18 and TRBJ1-3 for the parts outside the CDR3, the full variable domain is NAGVMQNPRHLVRRRGQEARLRCSPMKGHSHVYWYRQLPEEGLKFMVYLQKENIIDESGMPKERFSAEFPKEGPSILRIQQVVRGDSAAYFCASSLGGVTGNTIYFGEGSWLTVV.

This clonotype occurred a few times. This chain connects TRBV6-5 to TRBJ2-1; 7 bases fit TRBD2. Per germline, CDR1 MNHEY and CDR2 SVGAGI. V dropped 4 bases and J dropped 5; count of bases not matched to a gene: 11. This CDR3 contains 16 residues. The chain's CDR3 is CASSSTSVYVDNEQFF. DNA of the CDR3: TGTGCCAGCAGTTCAACTAGCGTTTACGTGGACAATGAGCAGTTCTTC.

This clonotype was recorded many times. This chain connects TRBV28 to TRBJ1-4; D is undetermined. Germline CDR1 is MDHEN and CDR2 is SYDVKM. The V and J ends lost 7 bases and 7 bases respectively, with 7 bases between them. The CDR3 is made up of 11 amino acids. CDR3 nucleotide sequence: TGTGCCAGCATGGCCTTTGAAAAACTGTTTTTT. It encodes CASMAFEKLFF.

This rearrangement joins TRBV5-1 to TRBJ2-5, with unresolved D. The CDR3 length is 11 residues. Germline V gene sequence: CDR1 SGHRS, CDR2 YFSETQ. V dropped 5 bases and J dropped 2 bases, with 4 bases sitting between them. In DNA, the CDR3 is TGCGCCAGCAGGAGGCAAGAGACCCAGTACTTC. Translation gives CASRRQETQYF.

This clonotype occurred a few times. The chain joins TRBV20-1 to TRBJ1-3; D might be TRBD1 (6 bases). This CDR3 region has 16 residues. CDR1 is DFQATT, CDR2 SNEGSKA, per germline (reference sequence). V lost 1 base and J 0 bases, leaving 13 bases between the germline ends. CDR3 nucleotides: TGCAGTGCTAGAGCGGCGGGACACAGCTCTGGAAACACCATATATTTT. Its translation: CSARAAGHSSGNTIYF.

This clonotype was found a few times. The genes are TRBV29-1 and TRBJ2-3, with TRBD2 identical over 7 bases. This CDR3 is 15 amino acids long. Germline CDR1 is SQVTM and CDR2 is ANQGSEA. J gave up 1 base and V 2 bases, and 6 bases lay outside the gene matches. CDR3 amino acids: CSVESGRGGTDTQYF. The CDR3 DNA reads TGCAGCGTTGAATCGGGACGGGGGGGCACAGATACGCAGTATTTT.

This clonotype was observed at least ten times. This chain joins TRBV4-1 and TRBJ2-2; TRBD2 aligns across 12 bases. The CDR3 has 15 amino acids. V was clipped by 4 bases and J by 6 bases; unmatched bases: 3. CDR1 is MGHRA, CDR2 YSYEKL, per germline. CDR3 in DNA: TGCGCCAGCAGCCGACTAGCGGGGGCCCCCGGGGAGCTGTTTTTT. It codes for CASSRLAGAPGELFF.

A remark on this clonotype: A read error may be the cause here, since a much bigger clone is one base away. This sequence joins TRBV10-3 and TRBJ2-7; 7 bases line up with TRBD1. With 2 bases clipped from V and 3 bases from J, the junction kept 4 bases outside the gene matches. CDR1 is ENHRY, CDR2 SYGVKD, per germline. This CDR3 is 14 amino acids long. The CDR3 DNA sequence: TGTGCCATCAGTGAGGGGACAGTTCTCTACGAGCAGTACTTC. Residues: CAISEGTVLYEQYF.

This clonotype was observed a few times. The V call is TRBV28, the J call TRBJ1-2, with D unresolved. The germline V gene has CDR1 MDHEN and CDR2 SYDVKM. CDR3 length: 10 residues. Deletions cut 7 bases from V and 3 bases from J, with 3 bases between. The CDR3 coding sequence is TGTGCCAGCATGGACTATGGCTACACCTTC. Protein product: CASMDYGYTF.

The chain has TRBV6-2 or TRBV6-3 and TRBJ2-4, with D tentatively TRBD2 (6 bases). The V end was cut by 5 bases, the J end by 8 bases, with 22 bases between. Germline lookup yields CDR1 MNHEY and CDR2 SVGEGT. The CDR3 runs 16 residues. CDR3: CASSDGARTTTYIQYF. The CDR3 nucleotides are TGTGCCAGCAGTGACGGGGCTCGGACTACCACCTACATTCAGTACTTC.

This clonotype was found many times. J is TRBJ2-7 and V is TRBV7-9; D might be TRBD1 (6 bases). V lost 5 bases to trimming and J lost 4 bases, with 18 bases between them. Germline values: CDR1 SEHNR, CDR2 FQNEAQ (reference sequence). There are 15 residues in the CDR3. CDR3 DNA sequence: TGTGCCAGCAGCCCACCGACGGACAGAGCTTACGAGCAGTACTTC. Its protein product is CASSPPTDRAYEQYF.

The table lists this clonotype with many counts. The chain couples TRBV28 to TRBJ1-2; the D is unclear. CDR3 size: 14 residues. Trimming stripped 3 bases from V and 2 bases from J, with 10 bases between. Germline V CDR1 and CDR2: MDHEN, SYDVKM. The CDR3 region is CASSLEYKNYGYTF. CDR3 nucleotide sequence: TGTGCCAGCAGTTTGGAGTACAAGAACTATGGCTACACCTTC.

V and J are TRBV20-1 and TRBJ1-5; TRBD1 is a possible D gene (5 bases). The CDR3 loop spans 14 amino acids. With 7 bases removed from V and 2 bases from J, the gap between germline ends came to 15 bases. The germline CDR1 and CDR2 sequences are DFQATT and SNEGSKA (reference sequence). CDR3: CSVSQGFGNQPQHF. Here the CDR3 DNA reads TGCAGTGTATCCCAGGGTTTTGGCAATCAGCCCCAGCATTTT.

This clonotype was observed at least ten times. The chain carries TRBV28 and TRBJ2-7, with D possibly matching TRBD1 (5 bases). Trimming removed 6 bases at V and 3 bases at J, with 24 bases between. The CDR3 runs to 17 residues. The V gene's germline CDR1 is MDHEN and CDR2 SYDVKM. CDR3 nucleotide sequence: TGTGCCAGCAGCCCGCTATACAGGTTCCATCGTCACTACGAGCAGTACTTC. Its protein is CASSPLYRFHRHYEQYF.

In its sample, this clonotype was seen many times. CDR3 DNA: TGTGCCAGCAGCTTAGAGACAGGGGGAACTGAAGCTTTCTTT. Translating it yields CASSLETGGTEAFF. This rearrangement joins TRBV11-2 to TRBJ1-1, with TRBD1 identical over 9 bases. V lost 0 bases, J lost 5 bases, and 1 base stayed unmatched. Per germline, CDR1 SGHAT and CDR2 FQNNGV. The CDR3 has 14 residues.

There are many counts of this clonotype. The V and J genes are TRBV5-1 and TRBJ2-5; 10 nucleotides line up with TRBD2. The CDR3 consists of 14 residues. V lost 2 bases, J lost 4 bases, and 2 bases stayed unmatched. Germline assignment: CDR1 SGHRS and CDR2 YFSETQ. The CDR3 DNA is TGCGCCAGCAGCTTTTTAGCGGGAGGAGAGACCCAGTACTTC. Protein: CASSFLAGGETQYF.

The chain has TRBV6-6 and TRBJ2-3; D is undetermined. Germline lookup yields CDR1 MNHNY and CDR2 SVGAGI (reference sequence). The CDR3 is made up of 13 amino acids. Trimming removed 6 bases from V and 5 bases from J, with 12 bases in between. In DNA, the CDR3 is TGTGCCAGCAGCTCCTCGAACGGAGATACGCAGTATTTT. It yields the protein CASSSSNGDTQYF.

The chain employs TRBV9 and TRBJ2-3, with unresolved D. V gave up 4 bases and J gave up 2 bases, with 11 bases separating them. The CDR3 is 14 amino acids. CDR1 and CDR2 from the germline V gene are SGDLS and YYNGEE. CDR3 sequence: CASSPYSNTDTQYF. CDR3 coding DNA: TGTGCCAGCAGCCCATACTCCAACACAGATACGCAGTATTTT.

This clonotype was seen many times. The V gene is TRBV6-1, the J gene TRBJ2-1; D might be TRBD1 or TRBD2, each matching 5 bases. Trimming stripped 5 bases from V and 2 bases from J, with 19 bases between. This CDR3 has 17 residues. Germline-derived CDR1 and CDR2 are MNHNS and SASEGT. Here the CDR3 reads CASSPFSGTGAYNEQFF. The CDR3 bases are TGTGCCAGCAGTCCATTTTCCGGGACCGGTGCCTACAATGAGCAGTTCTTC.

This clonotype was seen repeatedly, ten times or more. The rearrangement links TRBV2 to TRBJ1-5; D remains ambiguous. Germline CDR1 SNHLY, CDR2 FYNNEI. The CDR3 covers 14 residues. V lost 7 bases and J lost 4, with 14 bases in between. This CDR3 is CASMAIYGNQPQHF. The CDR3 nucleotides read TGTGCCAGCATGGCCATCTATGGGAATCAGCCCCAGCATTTT.